Listed here are 28 T cell receptor beta chains from one sample, sequenced in a study of graft-versus-host responses after intestinal transplantation. No antigen is known for these receptors. Assay used: immunoSEQ multiplex PCR; TCRdb lists only in-frame clones, some missing. Here the sample spans 84,000 or so clones, over 85% being singletons. Here the sequenced sample was unstimulated CD4+ T cells sorted from spleen or lymph node cells, taken before intestinal transplant. Receptors originate from a human donor who received an intestinal transplant.

A word on this clone: This same CDR3 is encoded by further DNA sequences in the sample. The V call is TRBV30, the J call TRBJ2-2, with 7 bases aligning to TRBD2. Losses at the gene ends were 1 base for V and 6 bases for J; bases not matched to a gene: 8. The CDR3 sequence is 15 residues long. Germline CDR1 GTSNPN, CDR2 SVGIG (reference sequence). The CDR3 loop reads CAWSAGLMKSGELFF. DNA of the CDR3: TGTGCCTGGAGTGCGGGACTAATGAAGTCCGGGGAGCTGTTTTTT.

The chain carries TRBV19 and TRBJ1-2; D gene ambiguous. The CDR3 is 12 amino acids. Trimming shortened V by 0 bases and J by 6 bases, and 5 bases separated the two germline ends. Per the germline V gene, CDR1 is LNHDA and CDR2 is SQIVND (reference sequence). CDR3 in amino acids: CASSIDLNGYTF. The DNA of the CDR3 is TGTGCCAGTAGTATAGATCTTAATGGCTACACCTTC.

As DNA, the CDR3 is TGCGCCAGCAGCGCCACAGGGGGGGATCAGCCCCAGCATTTT. Protein: CASSATGGDQPQHF. V usage is TRBV5-1 and J usage is TRBJ1-5, with TRBD1 identical over 8 bases. The CDR3 sequence is 14 residues long. Germline CDR1 reads SGHRS; CDR2 reads YFSETQ. Unmatched junction bases numbered 5, after V lost 4 bases and J lost 5 bases.

The chain recombines TRBV18 with TRBJ2-7, with 11 bases lining up with TRBD2. V was clipped by 2 bases and J by 6 bases; unmatched bases: 12. The length of the CDR3 is 17 residues. CDR1 and CDR2 from the germline V gene are KGHSH and LQKENI. In DNA form, the CDR3 reads TGTGCCAGCTCACCATTTACTAGCGGGAGCCGCACCCTCGAGCAGTACTTC. This encodes CASSPFTSGSRTLEQYF.

Remarks on this clone: Mismatch with germline at one junction end may stem from a read error. The chain links TRBV30 to TRBJ2-7, with no clear D. Germline loops: CDR1 GTSNPN, CDR2 SVGIG (reference sequence). This CDR3 spans 12 amino acids. CDR3 nucleotide sequence: TGTGCCTGGAGTGTACAGTTCTACGAACAGTACTTC. Translated, it gives CAWSVQFYEQYF.

J is TRBJ2-4 and V is TRBV6-6, with 10 positions matching TRBD1. V lost 0 bases to trimming and J lost 6 bases; unmatched junction nucleotides: 2. The germline V gene encodes CDR1 MNHNY and CDR2 SVGAGI (reference sequence). CDR3 length: 15 amino acids. CDR3 amino acids: CASSYSRDRGNIQYF. The CDR3 DNA reads as TGTGCCAGCAGTTACTCGAGGGACAGGGGAAACATTCAGTACTTC.

The chain employs TRBV28 and TRBJ1-3, with 8 bases aligning to TRBD1. V gave up 9 bases and J gave up 0 bases; unmatched junction bases: 4. The CDR3 loop spans 14 amino acids. CDR1 is MDHEN and CDR2 is SYDVKM in the germline V gene. In DNA, the CDR3 is TGTGCCAGTACCACAGGGGGCTCTGGAAACACCATATATTTT. The encoded protein is CASTTGGSGNTIYF.

The chain carries TRBV6-4 and TRBJ1-2, with D possibly TRBD1 on 5 matching bases. The V end lost 3 bases, the J end lost 4 bases, and 9 bases lay between the germline ends. CDR3 length equals 13 residues. Germline CDR1 and CDR2: MRHNA and SNTAGT. The CDR3 DNA follows: TGTGCCAGCAGTGAGACAGTGCCCTATGGCTACACCTTC. As protein: CASSETVPYGYTF.

The rearrangement joins TRBV2 to TRBJ2-7; 10 nucleotides match TRBD1. Germline V gene sequence: CDR1 SNHLY, CDR2 FYNNEI. V shed 2 bases, J shed 3 bases, and the junction held 4 bases outside the gene matches. The CDR3 has 15 residues. CDR3 residues: CASSETGQGGYEQYF. In DNA, the CDR3 is TGTGCCAGCAGTGAAACCGGACAGGGGGGCTACGAGCAGTACTTC. Combining the CDR3 with reference TRBV2 and TRBJ2-7 gives the whole variable domain EPEVTQTPSHQVTQMGQEVILRCVPISNHLYFYWYRQILGQKVEFLVSFYNNEISEKSEIFDDQFSVERPDGSNFTLKIRSTKLEDSAMYFCASSETGQGGYEQYFGPGTRLTVT.

This chain connects TRBV5-6 to TRBJ1-4; a possible D gene is TRBD1 (6 bases). Germline V gene data show CDR1 as SGHDT and CDR2 as YYEEEE. V was cut by 2 bases and J by 5 bases, with 10 bases left in between. The CDR3 is 14 residues long. CDR3 sequence: CASSFDRLNEKLFF. The CDR3 DNA follows: TGTGCCAGCAGCTTCGACAGGTTAAATGAAAAACTGTTTTTT. The complete variable domain, with remaining parts taken from reference TRBV5-6 and TRBJ1-4, reads DAGVTQSPTHLIKTRGQQVTLRCSPKSGHDTVSWYQQALGQGPQFIFQYYEEEERQRGNFPDRFSGHQFPNYSSELNVNALLLGDSALYLCASSFDRLNEKLFFGSGTQLSVL.

This clone was observed a single time. V and J are TRBV5-1 and TRBJ2-2; D perhaps matches TRBD1 (5 bases). CDR1 SGHRS and CDR2 YFSETQ come from the germline V gene. This CDR3 comprises 15 residues. V lost 1 base and J lost 0, with 7 bases in between. This CDR3 is CASSLRTPNTGELFF. The DNA of the CDR3 is TGCGCCAGCAGCTTGCGGACACCGAACACCGGGGAGCTGTTTTTT.

The V call is TRBV6-1, the J call TRBJ2-7; no reliable D call. Germline lookup yields CDR1 MNHNS and CDR2 SASEGT. CDR3 length: 13 residues. Trimming shortened V by 7 bases and J by 2 bases, and 12 bases separated the two germline ends. Here the CDR3 DNA reads TGTGCCAGCATGCGCAGTTTCGCCTACGAGCAGTACTTC. It specifies CASMRSFAYEQYF.

V gene TRBV18 combines with J gene TRBJ2-7, with 8 bases matching TRBD1. Germline V gene lookup returns CDR1 KGHSH and CDR2 LQKENI. J lost 3 bases, V lost 1 base, and 8 bases had no gene match. The CDR3 contains 16 residues. The CDR3 DNA follows: TGTGCCAGCTCACCACGATCCGGGACAGGACTCTACGAGCAGTACTTC. It is translated as CASSPRSGTGLYEQYF. Full variable domain (rest looked up from reference TRBV18 and TRBJ2-7): NAGVMQNPRHLVRRRGQEARLRCSPMKGHSHVYWYRQLPEEGLKFMVYLQKENIIDESGMPKERFSAEFPKEGPSILRIQQVVRGDSAAYFCASSPRSGTGLYEQYFGPGTRLTVT.

The rearrangement joins TRBV5-6 to TRBJ2-1; D might be TRBD1 (6 bases). CDR1 and CDR2 from the germline V gene are SGHDT and YYEEEE. This CDR3 is 13 amino acids long. V was trimmed by 4 bases and J by 6 bases, leaving 11 bases between them. The CDR3 DNA follows: TGTGCCAGCAGCAGGACAGTACTCAATGAGCAGTTCTTC. Its protein product is CASSRTVLNEQFF. The full variable domain, its missing parts supplied by reference TRBV5-6 and TRBJ2-1, is DAGVTQSPTHLIKTRGQQVTLRCSPKSGHDTVSWYQQALGQGPQFIFQYYEEEERQRGNFPDRFSGHQFPNYSSELNVNALLLGDSALYLCASSRTVLNEQFFGPGTRLTVL.

This chain connects TRBV18 to TRBJ2-7; TRBD1 matches at 9 bases. The germline gives CDR1 KGHSH, CDR2 LQKENI. The CDR3 is 16 residues long. The J segment lost 2 bases and the V segment lost 1 base, leaving 6 bases of the junction unmatched. The CDR3 DNA sequence: TGTGCCAGCTCACCACTCGGAGGACAGGGGACCTACGAGCAGTACTTC. It codes for CASSPLGGQGTYEQYF.

The chain links TRBV30 to TRBJ1-2, with D hard to call. Germline values: CDR1 GTSNPN, CDR2 SVGIG (reference sequence). CDR3 length: 12 amino acids. The V and J ends lost 4 bases and 6 bases respectively, with 12 bases between them. CDR3 loop: CAWTRAWDGYTF. The DNA for the CDR3 is TGTGCCTGGACGAGGGCCTGGGATGGCTACACCTTC. The entire variable domain, with the rest obtained from reference TRBV30 and TRBJ1-2, is as follows: SQTIHQWPATLVQPVGSPLSLECTVEGTSNPNLYWYRQAAGRGLQLLFYSVGIGQISSEVPQNLSASRPQDRQFILSSKKLLLSDSGFYLCAWTRAWDGYTFGSGTRLTVV.

This clone was recorded once. The chain links TRBV6-1 to TRBJ1-6; 8 bases are shared with TRBD1. J gave up 5 bases and V 5 bases, and 2 bases lay outside the gene matches. CDR1 is MNHNS and CDR2 is SASEGT in the germline V gene. The length of the CDR3 is 14 residues. The CDR3 bases are TGTGCCAGCAGTTTACAGGGGGATAATTCACCCCTCCACTTT. Residues: CASSLQGDNSPLHF.

The gene calls are TRBV4-1 and TRBJ1-5; D is unclear. The CDR3 sequence is 17 residues long. V lost 0 bases and J lost 4, with 16 bases in between. CDR1 MGHRA and CDR2 YSYEKL come from the germline V gene. The CDR3 is CASSQEAVVTRNQPQHF. CDR3 in DNA: TGCGCCAGCAGCCAAGAGGCGGTCGTCACTCGTAATCAGCCCCAGCATTTT.

The chain uses TRBV4-1 and TRBJ2-7, with unresolved D. The CDR3 runs 14 residues. V was trimmed by 0 bases and J by 6 bases, leaving 12 bases between them. Looked up from germline, CDR1 is MGHRA and CDR2 is YSYEKL. The DNA for the CDR3 is TGCGCCAGCAGCCAAGATATGGGAAGACCCGAGCAGTACTTC. Protein product: CASSQDMGRPEQYF.

This chain uses TRBV25-1 with TRBJ2-7; 7 bases align to TRBD1. After removal of 2 bases from V and 0 bases from J, the junction contained 7 bases not matched to a gene. CDR3 size: 16 residues. From germline, CDR1 is MGHDK and CDR2 SYGVNS. This chain's CDR3 is CASSELRTGSSYEQYF. For the CDR3, the DNA is TGTGCCAGCAGTGAACTGAGGACAGGAAGCTCCTACGAGCAGTACTTC.

The chain joins TRBV6-1 to TRBJ1-5; no definite D call. Between the trimmed V and J ends, which lost 1 base and 0 bases, there was a span of 4 bases. The CDR3 is 14 residues long. CDR1 and CDR2 (germline): MNHNS, SASEGT. The CDR3 protein is CASSEVSSNQPQHF. CDR3 sequence (DNA): TGTGCCAGCAGTGAAGTCAGTAGCAATCAGCCCCAGCATTTT.

This chain connects TRBV6-5 to TRBJ1-4; D is possibly TRBD1 (5 bases). The germline V and J ends were trimmed by 5 bases and 8 bases, with 15 bases remaining between them. The CDR3 consists of 14 residues. Germline values: CDR1 MNHEY, CDR2 SVGAGI. The CDR3 here is CASSDLGVREKLFF. The CDR3 DNA is TGTGCCAGCAGTGATCTAGGGGTTCGAGAAAAACTGTTTTTT.

The rearrangement joins TRBV5-1 to TRBJ1-2; D gene ambiguous. CDR3 size: 13 residues. The V gene lost 4 bases and the J gene lost 5 bases, with 12 bases spanning the gap. Germline CDR1 and CDR2: SGHRS and YFSETQ. The CDR3 coding sequence is TGCGCCAGCAGCCCCGAAGGGTCATATGGCTACACCTTC. Its translation: CASSPEGSYGYTF.

The rearrangement links TRBV30 to TRBJ1-4; D is unclear. There are 15 residues in the CDR3. Trimming cost V 1 base and J 10 bases, with 19 bases left between them. In germline, CDR1 is GTSNPN, CDR2 SVGIG (reference sequence). The DNA of the CDR3 is TGTGCCTGGAGTGATAAACACGACATAGCGGGAAAACTGTTTTTT. Its translation: CAWSDKHDIAGKLFF.

CDR3 DNA sequence: TGTGCCAGCTCACCAACGCGTGAAAAACTGTTTTTT. It translates to CASSPTREKLFF. The chain recombines TRBV18 with TRBJ1-4; D call uncertain. Germline lookup yields CDR1 KGHSH and CDR2 LQKENI. V shed 2 bases and J shed 7 bases, with 5 bases lying between them. The CDR3 is 12 residues long.

The V call is TRBV29-1, the J call TRBJ2-1, with 10 nucleotides matching TRBD1. J gave up 4 bases and V 4 bases, and 7 bases lay outside the gene matches. Germline CDR1 SQVTM, CDR2 ANQGSEA. This CDR3 contains 15 residues. Here the CDR3 DNA reads TGCAGCGTTGGGCCCGGGACAGGGGTATACAATGAGCAGTTCTTC. Encoded protein: CSVGPGTGVYNEQFF.

The V gene is TRBV19, the J gene TRBJ2-7, with D possibly matching TRBD1 (6 bases). Deletions cut 2 bases from V and 1 base from J, with 12 bases between. Germline V CDR1 and CDR2: LNHDA, SQIVND (reference sequence). This CDR3 is built from 15 residues. The CDR3 DNA follows: TGTGCCAGTAGTATAACCAGGGGCACGTCCTACGAGCAGTACTTC. This translates into CASSITRGTSYEQYF.

V and J are TRBV9 and TRBJ2-7; 7 bases line up with TRBD1. From germline, CDR1 is SGDLS and CDR2 YYNGEE. The ends lost 4 bases at V and 7 bases at J; junction bases unmatched: 14. This CDR3 region has 15 residues. The CDR3 nucleotides read TGTGCCAGCAGCCCCCACCGGGACAGAGGTTTGGAGCAGTACTTC. Translating gives CASSPHRDRGLEQYF.